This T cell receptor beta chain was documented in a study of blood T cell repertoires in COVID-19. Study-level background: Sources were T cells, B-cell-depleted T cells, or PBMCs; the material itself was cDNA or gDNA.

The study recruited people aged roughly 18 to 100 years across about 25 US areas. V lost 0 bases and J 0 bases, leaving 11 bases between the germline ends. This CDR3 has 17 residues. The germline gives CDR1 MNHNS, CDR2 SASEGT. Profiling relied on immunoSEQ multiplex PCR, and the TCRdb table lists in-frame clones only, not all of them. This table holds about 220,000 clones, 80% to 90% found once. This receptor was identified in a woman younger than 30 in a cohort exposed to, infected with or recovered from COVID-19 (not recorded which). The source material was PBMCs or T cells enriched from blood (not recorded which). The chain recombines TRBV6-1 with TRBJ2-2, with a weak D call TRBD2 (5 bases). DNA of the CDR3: TGTGCCAGCAGTGAAGCGCTTCGGGGAACGAACACCGGGGAGCTGTTTTTT. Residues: CASSEALRGTNTGELFF.